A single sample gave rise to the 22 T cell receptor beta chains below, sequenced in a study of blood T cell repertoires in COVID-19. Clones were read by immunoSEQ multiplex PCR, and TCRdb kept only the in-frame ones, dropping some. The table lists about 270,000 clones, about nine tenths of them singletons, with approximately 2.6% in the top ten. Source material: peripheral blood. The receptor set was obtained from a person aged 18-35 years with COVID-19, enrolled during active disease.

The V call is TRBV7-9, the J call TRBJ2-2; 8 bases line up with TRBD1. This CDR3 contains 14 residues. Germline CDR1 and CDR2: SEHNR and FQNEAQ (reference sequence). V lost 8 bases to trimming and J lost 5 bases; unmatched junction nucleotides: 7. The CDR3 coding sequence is TGTGCCAGCCGAGACAGGGGAATTACCGGGGAGCTGTTTTTT. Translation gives CASRDRGITGELFF. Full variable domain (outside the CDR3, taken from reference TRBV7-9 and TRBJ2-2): DTGVSQNPRHKITKRGQNVTFRCDPISEHNRLYWYRQTLGQGPEFLTYFQNEAQLEKSRLLSDRFSAERPKGSFSTLEIQRTEQGDSAMYLCASRDRGITGELFFGEGSRLTVL.

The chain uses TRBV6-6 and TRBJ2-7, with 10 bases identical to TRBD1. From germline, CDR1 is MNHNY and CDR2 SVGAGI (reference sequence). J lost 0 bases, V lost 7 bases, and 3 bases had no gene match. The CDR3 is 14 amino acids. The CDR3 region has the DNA TGTGCCAGCACCCGACAGGGGGCCTCCTACGAGCAGTACTTC. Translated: CASTRQGASYEQYF.

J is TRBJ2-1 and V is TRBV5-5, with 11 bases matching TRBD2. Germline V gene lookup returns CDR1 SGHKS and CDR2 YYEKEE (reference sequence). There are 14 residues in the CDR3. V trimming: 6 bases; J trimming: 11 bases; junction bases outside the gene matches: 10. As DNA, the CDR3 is TGTGCCAGCACCGTGACTAGCGGGGCCATTCAGCAGTTCTTC. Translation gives CASTVTSGAIQQFF. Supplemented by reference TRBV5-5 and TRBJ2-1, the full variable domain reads DAGVTQSPTHLIKTRGQQVTLRCSPISGHKSVSWYQQVLGQGPQFIFQYYEKEERGRGNFPDRFSARQFPNYSSELNVNALLLGDSALYLCASTVTSGAIQQFFGPGTRLTVL.

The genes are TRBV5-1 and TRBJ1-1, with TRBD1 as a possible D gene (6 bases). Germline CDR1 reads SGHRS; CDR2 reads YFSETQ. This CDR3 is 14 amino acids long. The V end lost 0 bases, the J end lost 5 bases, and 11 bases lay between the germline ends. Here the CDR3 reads CASSLVQGQTEAFF. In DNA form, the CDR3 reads TGCGCCAGCAGCTTGGTGCAGGGGCAGACTGAAGCTTTCTTT.

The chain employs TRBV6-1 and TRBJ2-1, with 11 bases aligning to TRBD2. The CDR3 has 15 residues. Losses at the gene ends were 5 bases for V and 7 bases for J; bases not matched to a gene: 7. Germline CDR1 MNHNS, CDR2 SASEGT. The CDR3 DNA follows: TGTGCCAGCAGTTTCGGGACTAGCGGCAGAAATGAGCAGTTCTTC. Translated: CASSFGTSGRNEQFF.

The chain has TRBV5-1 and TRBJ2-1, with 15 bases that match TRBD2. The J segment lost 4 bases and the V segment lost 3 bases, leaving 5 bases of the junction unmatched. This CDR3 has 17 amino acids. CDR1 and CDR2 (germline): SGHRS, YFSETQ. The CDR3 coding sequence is TGCGCCAGCAGCTCGCGGACTAGCGGGGGGGGTTACAATGAGCAGTTCTTC. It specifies CASSSRTSGGGYNEQFF. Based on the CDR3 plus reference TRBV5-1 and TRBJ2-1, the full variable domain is KAGVTQTPRYLIKTRGQQVTLSCSPISGHRSVSWYQQTPGQGLQFLFEYFSETQRNKGNFPGRFSGRQFSNSRSEMNVSTLELGDSALYLCASSSRTSGGGYNEQFFGPGTRLTVL.

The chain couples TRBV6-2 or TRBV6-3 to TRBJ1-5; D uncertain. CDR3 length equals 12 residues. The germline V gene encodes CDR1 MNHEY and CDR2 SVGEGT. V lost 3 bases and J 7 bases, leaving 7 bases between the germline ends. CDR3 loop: CASSYREQPQHF. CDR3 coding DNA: TGTGCCAGCAGTTATAGAGAACAGCCCCAGCATTTT.

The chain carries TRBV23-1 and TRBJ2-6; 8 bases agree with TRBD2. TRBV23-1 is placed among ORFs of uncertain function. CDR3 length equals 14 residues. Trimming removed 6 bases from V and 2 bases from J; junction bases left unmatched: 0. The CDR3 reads CASSGGAGANVLTF. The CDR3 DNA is TGCGCCAGCAGCGGGGGGGCTGGGGCCAACGTCCTGACTTTC.

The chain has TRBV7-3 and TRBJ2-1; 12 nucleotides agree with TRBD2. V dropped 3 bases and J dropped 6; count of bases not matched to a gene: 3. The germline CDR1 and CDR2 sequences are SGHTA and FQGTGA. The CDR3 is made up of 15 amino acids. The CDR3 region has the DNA TGTGCCAGCAGCTTCCTAGCGGGAGGGTCCAATGAGCAGTTCTTC. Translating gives CASSFLAGGSNEQFF.

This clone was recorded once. In DNA form, the CDR3 reads TGCAGCGTTGAAGAGTTCGAGGGAGTAACTGGAAACACCATATATTTT. Translating gives CSVEEFEGVTGNTIYF. The chain is built from TRBV29-1 and TRBJ1-3; D is unresolved. CDR3 size: 16 residues. Per the germline V gene, CDR1 is SQVTM and CDR2 is ANQGSEA. V was clipped by 0 bases and J by 2 bases, with 14 bases between them.

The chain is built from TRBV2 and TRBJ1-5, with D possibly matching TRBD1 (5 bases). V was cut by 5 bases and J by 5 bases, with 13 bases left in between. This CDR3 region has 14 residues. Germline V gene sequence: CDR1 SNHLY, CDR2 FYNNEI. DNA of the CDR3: TGTGCCAGCAGTCCGCAGGGCGGTTATCAGCCCCAGCATTTT. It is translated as CASSPQGGYQPQHF.

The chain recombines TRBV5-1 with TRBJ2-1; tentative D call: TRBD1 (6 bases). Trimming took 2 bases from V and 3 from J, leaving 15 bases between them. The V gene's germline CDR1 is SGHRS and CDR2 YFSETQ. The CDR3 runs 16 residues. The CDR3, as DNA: TGCGCCAGCAGCTTTCCCGGACGAGGGGGCTACAATGAGCAGTTCTTC. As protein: CASSFPGRGGYNEQFF.

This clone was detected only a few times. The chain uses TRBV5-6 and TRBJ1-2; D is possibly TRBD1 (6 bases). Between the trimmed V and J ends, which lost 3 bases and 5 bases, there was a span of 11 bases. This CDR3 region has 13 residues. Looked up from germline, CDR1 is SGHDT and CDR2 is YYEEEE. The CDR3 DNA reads TGTGCCAGCAGCTCACAGGGCTGGTATGGCTACACCTTC. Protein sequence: CASSSQGWYGYTF.

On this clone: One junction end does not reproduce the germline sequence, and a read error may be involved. The CDR3 DNA follows: TGTGCCAGCAGAGAAGGGGCAGGGAGCAATCAGCCCCAGCATTTT. This translates into CASREGAGSNQPQHF. This chain connects TRBV6-1 to TRBJ1-5, with D perhaps matching TRBD1 (5 bases). The germline gives CDR1 MNHNS, CDR2 SASEGT. The CDR3 is 15 amino acids.

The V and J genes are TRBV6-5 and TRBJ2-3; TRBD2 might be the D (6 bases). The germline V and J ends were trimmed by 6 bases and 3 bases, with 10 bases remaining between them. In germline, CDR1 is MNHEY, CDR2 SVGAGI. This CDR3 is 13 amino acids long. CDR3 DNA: TGTGCCAGCAGCCACGGGACTACAGATACGCAGTATTTT. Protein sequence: CASSHGTTDTQYF.

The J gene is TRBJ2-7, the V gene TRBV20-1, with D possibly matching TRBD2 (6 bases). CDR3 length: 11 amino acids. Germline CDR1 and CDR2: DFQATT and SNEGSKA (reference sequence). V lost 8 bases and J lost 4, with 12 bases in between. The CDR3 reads CSCVGGYEQYF. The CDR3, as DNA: TGCAGTTGCGTCGGGGGTTACGAGCAGTACTTC.

CDR3 sequence reads: CASRTSTDTQYF. The CDR3, as DNA: TGTGCCAGCAGGACTAGCACAGATACGCAGTATTTT. This chain connects TRBV2 to TRBJ2-3; D unclear. This CDR3 spans 12 amino acids. In germline, CDR1 is SNHLY, CDR2 FYNNEI. With 6 bases removed from V and 0 bases from J, the gap between germline ends came to 4 bases.

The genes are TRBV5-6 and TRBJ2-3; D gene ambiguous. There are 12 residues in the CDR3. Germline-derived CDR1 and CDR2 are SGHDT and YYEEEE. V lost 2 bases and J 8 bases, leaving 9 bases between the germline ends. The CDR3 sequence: CASSFAAATQYF. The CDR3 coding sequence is TGTGCCAGCAGCTTCGCGGCGGCTACGCAGTATTTT. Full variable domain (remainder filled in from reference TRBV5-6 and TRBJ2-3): DAGVTQSPTHLIKTRGQQVTLRCSPKSGHDTVSWYQQALGQGPQFIFQYYEEEERQRGNFPDRFSGHQFPNYSSELNVNALLLGDSALYLCASSFAAATQYFGPGTRLTVL.

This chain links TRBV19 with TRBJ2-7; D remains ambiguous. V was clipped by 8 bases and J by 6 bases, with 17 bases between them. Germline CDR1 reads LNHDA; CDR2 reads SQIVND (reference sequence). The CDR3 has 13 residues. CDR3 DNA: TGTGCCAGTTCAACAATCGGGTGGTCCGAGCAGTACTTC. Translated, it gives CASSTIGWSEQYF.

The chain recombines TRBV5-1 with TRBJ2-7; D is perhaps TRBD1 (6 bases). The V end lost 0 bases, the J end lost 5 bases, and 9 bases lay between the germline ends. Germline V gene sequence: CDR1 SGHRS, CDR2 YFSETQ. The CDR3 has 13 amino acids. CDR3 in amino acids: CASSLGGRDEQYF. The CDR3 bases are TGCGCCAGCAGCTTGGGGGGGCGAGACGAGCAGTACTTC.

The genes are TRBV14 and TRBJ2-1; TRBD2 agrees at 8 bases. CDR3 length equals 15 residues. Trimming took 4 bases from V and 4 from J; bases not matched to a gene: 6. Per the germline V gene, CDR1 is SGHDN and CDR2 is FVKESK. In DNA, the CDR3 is TGTGCCAGCAGCCTCAGCGGGAGTGCTTACAATGAGCAGTTCTTC. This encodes CASSLSGSAYNEQFF.

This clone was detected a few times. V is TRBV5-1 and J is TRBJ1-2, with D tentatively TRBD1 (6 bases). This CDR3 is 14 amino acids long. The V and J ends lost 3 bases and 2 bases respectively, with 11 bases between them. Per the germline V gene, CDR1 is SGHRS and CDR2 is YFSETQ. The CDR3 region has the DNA TGCGCCAGCAGCTGGACAGATACCAACTATGGCTACACCTTC. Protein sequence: CASSWTDTNYGYTF.